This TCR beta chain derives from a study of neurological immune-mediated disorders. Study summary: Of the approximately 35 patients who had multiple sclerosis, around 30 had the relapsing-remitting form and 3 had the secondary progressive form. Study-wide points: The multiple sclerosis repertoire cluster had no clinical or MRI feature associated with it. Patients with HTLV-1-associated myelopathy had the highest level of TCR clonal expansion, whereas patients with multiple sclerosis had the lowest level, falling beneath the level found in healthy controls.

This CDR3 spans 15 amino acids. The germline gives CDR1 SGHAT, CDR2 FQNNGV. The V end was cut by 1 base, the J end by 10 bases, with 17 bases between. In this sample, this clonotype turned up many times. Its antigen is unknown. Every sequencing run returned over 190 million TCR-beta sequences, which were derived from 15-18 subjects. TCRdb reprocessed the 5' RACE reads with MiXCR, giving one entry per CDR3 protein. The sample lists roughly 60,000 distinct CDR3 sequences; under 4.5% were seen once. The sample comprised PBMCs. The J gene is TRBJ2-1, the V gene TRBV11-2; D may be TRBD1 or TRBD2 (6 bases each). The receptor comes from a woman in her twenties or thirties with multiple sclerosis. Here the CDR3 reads CASSLVGSGAGEQFF. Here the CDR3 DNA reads TGTGCCAGCAGCTTAGTTGGCTCGGGGGCTGGGGAGCAGTTCTTC.